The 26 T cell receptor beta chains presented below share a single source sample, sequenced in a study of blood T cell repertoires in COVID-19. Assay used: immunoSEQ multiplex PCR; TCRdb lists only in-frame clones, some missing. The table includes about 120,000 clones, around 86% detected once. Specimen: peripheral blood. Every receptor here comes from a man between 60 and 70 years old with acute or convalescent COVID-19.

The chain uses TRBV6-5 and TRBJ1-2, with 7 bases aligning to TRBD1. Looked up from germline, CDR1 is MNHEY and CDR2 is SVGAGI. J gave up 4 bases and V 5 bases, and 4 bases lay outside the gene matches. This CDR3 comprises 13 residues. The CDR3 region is CASSPQGSYGYTF. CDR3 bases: TGTGCCAGCAGTCCACAGGGGAGCTATGGCTACACCTTC.

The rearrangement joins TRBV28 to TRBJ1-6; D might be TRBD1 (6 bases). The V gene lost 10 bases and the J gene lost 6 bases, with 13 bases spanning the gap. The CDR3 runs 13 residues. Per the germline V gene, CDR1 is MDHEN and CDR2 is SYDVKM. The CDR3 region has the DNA TGTGCCACGCAACGGACAGCTAATTCACCCCTCCACTTT. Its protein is CATQRTANSPLHF.

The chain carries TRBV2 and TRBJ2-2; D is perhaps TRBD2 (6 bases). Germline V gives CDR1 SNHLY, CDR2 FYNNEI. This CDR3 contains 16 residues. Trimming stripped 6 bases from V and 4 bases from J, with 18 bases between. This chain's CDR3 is CASRARRSEGTGELFF. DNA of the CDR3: TGTGCCAGCAGGGCCCGGCGTTCGGAGGGCACCGGGGAGCTGTTTTTT.

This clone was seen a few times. The DNA for the CDR3 is TGCGCCGCTCAGCACCAAGGGGGTGATGGAAACACCATATATTTT. Its translation: CAAQHQGGDGNTIYF. This chain uses TRBV10-1 with TRBJ1-3; perhaps TRBD1 as D (6 bases). The CDR3 is 15 amino acids. The germline V and J ends were trimmed by 11 bases and 3 bases, with 20 bases remaining between them. Germline CDR1 WNHNN, CDR2 SYGVQD (reference sequence).

The CDR3 protein is CASSQEWGRSYNEQFF. Here the CDR3 DNA reads TGCGCCAGCAGCCAAGAATGGGGCCGCTCCTACAATGAGCAGTTCTTC. The chain combines TRBV4-1 with TRBJ2-1, with a possible D match to TRBD1 (5 bases). V was trimmed by 0 bases and J by 0 bases, leaving 9 bases between them. This CDR3 has 16 residues. CDR1 and CDR2 (germline): MGHRA, YSYEKL.

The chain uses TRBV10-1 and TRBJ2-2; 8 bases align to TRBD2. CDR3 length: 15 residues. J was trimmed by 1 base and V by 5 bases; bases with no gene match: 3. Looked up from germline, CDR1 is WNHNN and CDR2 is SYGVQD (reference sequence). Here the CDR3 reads CASSPSGLNTGELFF. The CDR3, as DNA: TGCGCCAGCAGTCCTAGCGGGCTGAACACCGGGGAGCTGTTTTTT.

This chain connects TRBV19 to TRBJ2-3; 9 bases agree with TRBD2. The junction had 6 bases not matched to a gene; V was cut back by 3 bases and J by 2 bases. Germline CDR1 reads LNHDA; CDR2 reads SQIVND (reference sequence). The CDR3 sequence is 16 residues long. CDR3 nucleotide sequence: TGTGCCAGTAGTATCCGGCTAGCGGGAATCACAGATACGCAGTATTTT. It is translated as CASSIRLAGITDTQYF.

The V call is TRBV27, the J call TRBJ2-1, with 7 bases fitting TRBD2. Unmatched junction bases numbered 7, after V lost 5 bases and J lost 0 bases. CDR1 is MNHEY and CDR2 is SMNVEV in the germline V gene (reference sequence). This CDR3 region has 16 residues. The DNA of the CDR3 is TGTGCCAGCAGTGTACCTAGCGGTAGCTCCTACAATGAGCAGTTCTTC. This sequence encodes CASSVPSGSSYNEQFF.

The CDR3 DNA follows: TGTGCCTGGAGTGTAGAGGTTCCTAATTCACCCCTCCACTTT. Its translation is CAWSVEVPNSPLHF. The chain employs TRBV30 and TRBJ1-6; D uncertain. The CDR3 contains 14 residues. CDR1 is GTSNPN, CDR2 SVGIG, per germline (reference sequence). V lost 0 bases, J lost 6 bases, and 9 bases lay in between. Variable domain in full (rest from reference TRBV30 and TRBJ1-6): SQTIHQWPATLVQPVGSPLSLECTVEGTSNPNLYWYRQAAGRGLQLLFYSVGIGQISSEVPQNLSASRPQDRQFILSSKKLLLSDSGFYLCAWSVEVPNSPLHFGNGTRLTVT.

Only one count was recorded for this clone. The CDR3 protein is CAWSWDRGVEQFF. CDR3 sequence (DNA): TGTGCCTGGAGCTGGGACAGGGGAGTTGAGCAGTTCTTC. This chain links TRBV30 with TRBJ2-1, with TRBD1 matching over 10 bases. The CDR3 sequence is 13 residues long. The V and J ends lost 3 bases and 9 bases, in that order; junction bases with no gene match: 5. Germline CDR1 GTSNPN, CDR2 SVGIG (reference sequence).

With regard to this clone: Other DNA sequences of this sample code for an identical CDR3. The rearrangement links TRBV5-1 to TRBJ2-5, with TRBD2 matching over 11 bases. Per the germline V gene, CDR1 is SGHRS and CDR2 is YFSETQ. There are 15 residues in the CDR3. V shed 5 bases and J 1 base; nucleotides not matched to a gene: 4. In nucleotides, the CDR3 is TGCGCCAGCAGGCCGGGACTAGCGGTCCAAGAGACCCAGTACTTC. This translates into CASRPGLAVQETQYF.

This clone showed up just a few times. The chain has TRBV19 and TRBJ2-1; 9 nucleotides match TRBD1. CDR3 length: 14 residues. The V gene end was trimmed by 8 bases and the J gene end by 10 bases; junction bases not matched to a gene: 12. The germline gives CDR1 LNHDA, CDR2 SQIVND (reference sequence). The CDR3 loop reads CASLGHGDRVEQFF. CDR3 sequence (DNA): TGTGCCAGTTTGGGACACGGGGACAGGGTGGAGCAGTTCTTC.

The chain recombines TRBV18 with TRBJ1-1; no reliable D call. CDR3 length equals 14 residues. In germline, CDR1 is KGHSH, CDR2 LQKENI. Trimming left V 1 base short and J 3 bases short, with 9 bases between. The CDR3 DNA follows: TGTGCCAGCTCACCACAGACGGGATACACTGAAGCTTTCTTT. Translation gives CASSPQTGYTEAFF.

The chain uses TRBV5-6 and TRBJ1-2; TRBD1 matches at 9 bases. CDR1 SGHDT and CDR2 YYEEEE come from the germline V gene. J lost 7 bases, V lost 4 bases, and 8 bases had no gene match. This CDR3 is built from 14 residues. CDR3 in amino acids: CASSGRDRAGGYTF. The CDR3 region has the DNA TGTGCCAGCAGCGGCCGGGACAGGGCTGGTGGCTACACCTTC.

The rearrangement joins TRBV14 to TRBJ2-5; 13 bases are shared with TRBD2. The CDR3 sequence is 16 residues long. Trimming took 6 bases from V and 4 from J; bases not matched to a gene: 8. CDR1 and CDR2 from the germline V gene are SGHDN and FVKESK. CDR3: CASSGLAGARIETQYF. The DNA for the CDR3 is TGTGCCAGCAGTGGACTAGCGGGAGCCAGGATAGAGACCCAGTACTTC. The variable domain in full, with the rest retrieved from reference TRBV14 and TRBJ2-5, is EAGVTQFPSHSVIEKGQTVTLRCDPISGHDNLYWYRRVMGKEIKFLLHFVKESKQDESGMPNNRFLAERTGGTYSTLKVQPAELEDSGVYFCASSGLAGARIETQYFGPGTRLLVL.

DNA for the CDR3: TGTGCCAGCAGCCCCTTCCCAGGGGGGAACACTGAAGCTTTCTTT. Translated, it gives CASSPFPGGNTEAFF. The V gene is TRBV14, the J gene TRBJ1-1, with TRBD1 matching over 7 bases. This CDR3 is 15 amino acids long. V shed 4 bases and J 1 base; nucleotides not matched to a gene: 6. The germline V gene encodes CDR1 SGHDN and CDR2 FVKESK.

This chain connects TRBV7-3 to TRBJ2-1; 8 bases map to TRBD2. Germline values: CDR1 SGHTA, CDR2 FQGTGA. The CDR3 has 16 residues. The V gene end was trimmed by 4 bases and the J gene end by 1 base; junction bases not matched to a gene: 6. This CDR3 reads CASSSRGGRSYNEQFF. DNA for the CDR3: TGTGCCAGCAGCTCCCGGGGCGGGAGGTCCTACAATGAGCAGTTCTTC.

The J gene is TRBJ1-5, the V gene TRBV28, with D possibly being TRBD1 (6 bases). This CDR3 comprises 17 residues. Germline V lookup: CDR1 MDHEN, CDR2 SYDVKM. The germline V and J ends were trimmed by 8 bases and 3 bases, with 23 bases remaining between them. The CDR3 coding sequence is TGTGCCAGCTCTTGGAGCCCTAACAGGGCTCCCAATCAGCCCCAGCATTTT. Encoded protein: CASSWSPNRAPNQPQHF.

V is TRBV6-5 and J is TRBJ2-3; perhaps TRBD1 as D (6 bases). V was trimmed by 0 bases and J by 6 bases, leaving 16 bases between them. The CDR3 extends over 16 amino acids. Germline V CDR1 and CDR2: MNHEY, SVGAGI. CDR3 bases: TGTGCCAGCAGTTACTCACGGGACATCGGCGGGGATACGCAGTATTTT. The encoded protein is CASSYSRDIGGDTQYF.

The CDR3 reads CASSLGDKAFF. CDR3 nucleotide sequence: TGTGCCAGCAGTTTAGGGGACAAAGCTTTCTTT. The gene calls are TRBV12-3 or TRBV12-4 and TRBJ1-1, with D possibly matching TRBD1 (6 bases). Deletions cut 1 base from V and 9 bases from J, with 6 bases between. The CDR3 consists of 11 residues.

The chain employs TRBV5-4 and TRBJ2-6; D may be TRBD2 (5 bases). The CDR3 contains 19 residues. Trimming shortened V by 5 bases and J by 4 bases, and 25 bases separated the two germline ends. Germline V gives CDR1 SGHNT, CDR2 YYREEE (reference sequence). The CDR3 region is CASSPGIVGPGVGANVLTF. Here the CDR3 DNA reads TGTGCCAGCAGTCCCGGGATAGTCGGACCTGGGGTCGGGGCCAACGTCCTGACTTTC.

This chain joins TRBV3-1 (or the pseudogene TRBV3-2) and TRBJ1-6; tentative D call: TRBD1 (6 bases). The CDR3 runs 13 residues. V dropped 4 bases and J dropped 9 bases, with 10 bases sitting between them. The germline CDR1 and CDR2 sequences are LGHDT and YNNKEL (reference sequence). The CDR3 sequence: CASSREQGSPLHF. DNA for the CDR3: TGTGCCAGCAGCCGAGAACAGGGTTCACCCCTCCACTTT.

This CDR3 reads CASSLRGGHYTF. CDR3 nucleotides: TGTGCCAGCAGCTTAAGGGGGGGCCACTACACCTTC. The chain joins TRBV7-9 to TRBJ1-2; D is possibly TRBD1 (6 bases). The CDR3 has 12 residues. Deletions cut 2 bases from V and 10 bases from J, with 11 bases between. Germline lookup yields CDR1 SEHNR and CDR2 FQNEAQ (reference sequence).

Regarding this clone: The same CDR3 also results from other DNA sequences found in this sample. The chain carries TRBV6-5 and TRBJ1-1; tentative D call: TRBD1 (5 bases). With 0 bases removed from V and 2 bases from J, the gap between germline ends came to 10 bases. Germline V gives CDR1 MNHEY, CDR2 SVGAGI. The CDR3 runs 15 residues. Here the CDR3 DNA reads TGTGCCAGCAGTTACTCGGCCAGGGCCAACACTGAAGCTTTCTTT. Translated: CASSYSARANTEAFF.

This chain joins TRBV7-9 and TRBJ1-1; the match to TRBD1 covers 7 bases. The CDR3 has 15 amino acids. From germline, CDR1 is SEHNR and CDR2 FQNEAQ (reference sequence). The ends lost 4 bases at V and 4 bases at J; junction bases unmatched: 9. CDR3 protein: CASSSLQGESTEAFF. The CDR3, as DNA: TGTGCCAGCAGCTCCCTCCAGGGGGAGTCCACTGAAGCTTTCTTT.

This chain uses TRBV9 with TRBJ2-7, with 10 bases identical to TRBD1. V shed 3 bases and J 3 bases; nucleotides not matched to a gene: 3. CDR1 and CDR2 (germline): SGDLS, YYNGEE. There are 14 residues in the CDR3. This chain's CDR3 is CASSAGQGDYEQYF. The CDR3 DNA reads TGTGCCAGCAGCGCTGGACAGGGGGACTACGAGCAGTACTTC.